Shown below are 15 T cell receptor beta chains from a single sample sequenced in a study of identical twins. TCRdb re-called the 5' RACE reads with MiXCR, one entry per CDR3 protein. Among roughly 250,000 distinct CDR3 sequences listed, about 14% were seen once. Material for sequencing was memory (CD45RO+) T cells sorted from blood. Receptors were obtained from a young woman in good health.

In this sample, this clonotype turned up a few times. This chain links TRBV6-6 with TRBJ2-1; unclear D gene. Trimming took 2 bases from V and 16 from J, leaving 18 bases between them. The CDR3 runs to 13 residues. The germline V gene has CDR1 MNHNY and CDR2 SVGAGI (reference sequence). CDR3 region: CASSYLSQSPAFF. CDR3 coding DNA: TGTGCCAGCAGTTACCTGTCCCAGAGCCCGGCCTTCTTC.

The sample holds one count of this clonotype. The rearrangement joins TRBV9 to TRBJ2-3; no definite D call. Germline V gives CDR1 SGDLS, CDR2 YYNGEE. CDR3 length equals 16 residues. Trimming stripped 2 bases from V and 0 bases from J, with 13 bases between. The CDR3, as DNA: TGTGCCAGCAGCGTGGGGTCCGCGGCTAGCACAGATACGCAGTATTTT. This translates into CASSVGSAASTDTQYF.

This clonotype showed up just a few times. The V and J genes are TRBV27 and TRBJ2-7; D is unresolved. CDR1 MNHEY and CDR2 SMNVEV come from the germline V gene (reference sequence). V lost 2 bases and J lost 0, with 11 bases in between. The CDR3 runs 15 residues. CDR3 sequence reads: CASSLRQQSSYEQYF. The CDR3 coding sequence is TGTGCCAGCAGTTTACGCCAACAGAGCTCCTACGAGCAGTACTTC.

The chain combines TRBV12-3 or TRBV12-4 with TRBJ1-2, with a weak D call TRBD1 (5 bases). This CDR3 is 14 amino acids long. V was cut by 2 bases and J by 5 bases, with 12 bases left in between. The CDR3 here is CASSLQGFRYGYTF. In DNA, the CDR3 is TGTGCCAGCAGTTTACAGGGCTTTCGATATGGCTACACCTTC.

This clonotype appeared a few times. CDR3 bases: TGTGCTAGTGGTCTCCCCACGCTTGTCACAGATACGCAGTATTTT. This codes for CASGLPTLVTDTQYF. This sequence joins TRBV12-5 and TRBJ2-3, with D uncertain. Germline loops: CDR1 LGHNT, CDR2 FRNRAP. Trimming removed 5 bases from V and 2 bases from J, with 14 bases in between. The CDR3 spans 15 residues.

This chain links TRBV9 with TRBJ1-1; D gene ambiguous. The length of the CDR3 is 15 residues. Trimming took off 0 bases at V and 3 bases at J, with 12 bases between the two ends. The germline V gene encodes CDR1 SGDLS and CDR2 YYNGEE. In nucleotides, the CDR3 is TGTGCCAGCAGCGTAGATTATGGGAGCTACACTGAAGCTTTCTTT. It codes for CASSVDYGSYTEAFF.

The CDR3 sequence is CASSRTQTGPYGYTF. In nucleotides, the CDR3 is TGCGCCAGCAGCCGTACCCAGACAGGACCCTATGGCTACACCTTC. This rearrangement joins TRBV5-1 to TRBJ1-2, with D maybe TRBD1 (6 bases). The CDR3 covers 15 residues. The germline V gene encodes CDR1 SGHRS and CDR2 YFSETQ. Trimming left V 4 bases short and J 4 bases short, with 17 bases between.

The V gene is TRBV20-1, the J gene TRBJ2-1; 11 bases are shared with TRBD2. V lost 5 bases and J lost 6; bases outside the gene matches: 6. The CDR3 length is 14 residues. In germline, CDR1 is DFQATT, CDR2 SNEGSKA (reference sequence). This CDR3 reads CSAGSSGRINEQFF. The CDR3 region has the DNA TGCAGTGCTGGCTCTAGCGGGAGGATCAATGAGCAGTTCTTC.

Here the CDR3 DNA reads TGTGCCACCAGCAGTGGACAGCCGCCCCAGCATTTT. The encoded protein is CATSSGQPPQHF. J is TRBJ1-5 and V is TRBV15, with a weak D call TRBD1 (6 bases). The CDR3 consists of 12 residues. Trimming cost V 3 bases and J 9 bases, with 9 bases left between them. Germline V gene lookup returns CDR1 LNHNV and CDR2 YYDKDF (reference sequence). Full variable domain (outside the CDR3, taken from reference TRBV15 and TRBJ1-5): DAMVIQNPRYQVTQFGKPVTLSCSQTLNHNVMYWYQQKSSQAPKLLFHYYDKDFNNEADTPDNFQSRRPNTSFCFLDIRSPGLGDTAMYLCATSSGQPPQHFGDGTRLSIL.

This clonotype has only a few counts. The chain uses TRBV20-1 and TRBJ1-5; D perhaps matches TRBD1 (6 bases). V lost 3 bases to trimming and J lost 1 base, with 13 bases between them. Germline V lookup: CDR1 DFQATT, CDR2 SNEGSKA (reference sequence). CDR3 length equals 15 residues. DNA of the CDR3: TGCAGTGCTAGGCCCGGGGGGGCGAGCAATCAGCCCCAGCATTTT. Translated: CSARPGGASNQPQHF.

This clonotype has a count of ten or more. The V and J genes are TRBV5-1 and TRBJ2-1; 11 nucleotides agree with TRBD2. V shed 1 base and J 0 bases; nucleotides not matched to a gene: 9. Germline loops: CDR1 SGHRS, CDR2 YFSETQ. This CDR3 spans 19 amino acids. The CDR3 here is CASSLRTSGRSSSYNEQFF. DNA of the CDR3: TGCGCCAGCAGCTTGAGGACTAGCGGGCGCTCAAGCTCCTACAATGAGCAGTTCTTC.

This chain uses TRBV12-3 or TRBV12-4 with TRBJ2-1, with TRBD1 as a possible D gene (5 bases). Trimming stripped 4 bases from V and 8 bases from J, with 12 bases between. This CDR3 has 13 amino acids. The CDR3 coding sequence is TGTGCCAGCAGTTGGGTTGCCAGGGATGAGCAGTTCTTC. The encoded protein is CASSWVARDEQFF.

This clonotype was seen a few times. The chain couples TRBV5-1 to TRBJ1-5; D ambiguous. Germline V gives CDR1 SGHRS, CDR2 YFSETQ. Trimming removed 4 bases at V and 0 bases at J, with 11 bases between. The CDR3 is 15 residues long. The CDR3 reads CASSPDGISNQPQHF. DNA for the CDR3: TGCGCCAGCAGCCCCGACGGTATTAGCAATCAGCCCCAGCATTTT. Drawing the rest from reference TRBV5-1 and TRBJ1-5, the complete variable domain is KAGVTQTPRYLIKTRGQQVTLSCSPISGHRSVSWYQQTPGQGLQFLFEYFSETQRNKGNFPGRFSGRQFSNSRSEMNVSTLELGDSALYLCASSPDGISNQPQHFGDGTRLSIL.

Only a few counts were recorded for this clonotype. The V and J genes are TRBV4-2 and TRBJ2-7; either TRBD1 or TRBD2 may fit D (6 bases each). Germline V gene lookup returns CDR1 LGHNA and CDR2 YNFKEQ. V lost 1 base to trimming and J lost 3 bases, with 10 bases between them. There are 14 residues in the CDR3. The DNA for the CDR3 is TGTGCCAGCAGCCAAGGGGGGGCCTTCTACGAGCAGTACTTC. The encoded protein is CASSQGGAFYEQYF.

The chain recombines TRBV7-2 with TRBJ2-4; TRBD2 aligns across 13 bases. Trimming removed 1 base from V and 7 bases from J; junction bases left unmatched: 7. CDR3 size: 17 residues. Germline V CDR1 and CDR2: SGHTA, FQGNSA. The CDR3 protein is CASSLVGLAGDSNIQYF. In DNA form, the CDR3 reads TGTGCCAGCAGCTTAGTAGGACTAGCGGGGGACTCCAACATTCAGTACTTC. Complete variable domain (other parts from reference TRBV7-2 and TRBJ2-4): GAGVSQSPSNKVTEKGKDVELRCDPISGHTALYWYRQSLGQGLEFLIYFQGNSAPDKSGLPSDRFSAERTGGSVSTLTIQRTQQEDSAVYLCASSLVGLAGDSNIQYFGAGTRLSVL.